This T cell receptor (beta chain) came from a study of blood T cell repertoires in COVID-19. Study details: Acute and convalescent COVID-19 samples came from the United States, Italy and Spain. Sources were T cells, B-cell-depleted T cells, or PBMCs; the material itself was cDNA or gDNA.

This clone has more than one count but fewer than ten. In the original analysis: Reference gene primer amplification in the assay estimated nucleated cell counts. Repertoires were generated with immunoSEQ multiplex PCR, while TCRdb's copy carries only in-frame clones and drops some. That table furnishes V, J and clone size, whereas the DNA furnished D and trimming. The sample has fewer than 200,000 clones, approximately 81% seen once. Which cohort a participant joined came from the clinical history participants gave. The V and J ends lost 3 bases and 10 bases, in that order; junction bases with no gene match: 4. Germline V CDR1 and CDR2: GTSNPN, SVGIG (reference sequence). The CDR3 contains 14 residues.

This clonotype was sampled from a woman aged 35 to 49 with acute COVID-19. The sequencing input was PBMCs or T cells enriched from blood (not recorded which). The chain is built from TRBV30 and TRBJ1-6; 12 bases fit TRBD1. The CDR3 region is CAWRAGTGGSPLHF. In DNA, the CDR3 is TGTGCCTGGAGGGCCGGGACAGGGGGCTCACCCCTCCACTTT.